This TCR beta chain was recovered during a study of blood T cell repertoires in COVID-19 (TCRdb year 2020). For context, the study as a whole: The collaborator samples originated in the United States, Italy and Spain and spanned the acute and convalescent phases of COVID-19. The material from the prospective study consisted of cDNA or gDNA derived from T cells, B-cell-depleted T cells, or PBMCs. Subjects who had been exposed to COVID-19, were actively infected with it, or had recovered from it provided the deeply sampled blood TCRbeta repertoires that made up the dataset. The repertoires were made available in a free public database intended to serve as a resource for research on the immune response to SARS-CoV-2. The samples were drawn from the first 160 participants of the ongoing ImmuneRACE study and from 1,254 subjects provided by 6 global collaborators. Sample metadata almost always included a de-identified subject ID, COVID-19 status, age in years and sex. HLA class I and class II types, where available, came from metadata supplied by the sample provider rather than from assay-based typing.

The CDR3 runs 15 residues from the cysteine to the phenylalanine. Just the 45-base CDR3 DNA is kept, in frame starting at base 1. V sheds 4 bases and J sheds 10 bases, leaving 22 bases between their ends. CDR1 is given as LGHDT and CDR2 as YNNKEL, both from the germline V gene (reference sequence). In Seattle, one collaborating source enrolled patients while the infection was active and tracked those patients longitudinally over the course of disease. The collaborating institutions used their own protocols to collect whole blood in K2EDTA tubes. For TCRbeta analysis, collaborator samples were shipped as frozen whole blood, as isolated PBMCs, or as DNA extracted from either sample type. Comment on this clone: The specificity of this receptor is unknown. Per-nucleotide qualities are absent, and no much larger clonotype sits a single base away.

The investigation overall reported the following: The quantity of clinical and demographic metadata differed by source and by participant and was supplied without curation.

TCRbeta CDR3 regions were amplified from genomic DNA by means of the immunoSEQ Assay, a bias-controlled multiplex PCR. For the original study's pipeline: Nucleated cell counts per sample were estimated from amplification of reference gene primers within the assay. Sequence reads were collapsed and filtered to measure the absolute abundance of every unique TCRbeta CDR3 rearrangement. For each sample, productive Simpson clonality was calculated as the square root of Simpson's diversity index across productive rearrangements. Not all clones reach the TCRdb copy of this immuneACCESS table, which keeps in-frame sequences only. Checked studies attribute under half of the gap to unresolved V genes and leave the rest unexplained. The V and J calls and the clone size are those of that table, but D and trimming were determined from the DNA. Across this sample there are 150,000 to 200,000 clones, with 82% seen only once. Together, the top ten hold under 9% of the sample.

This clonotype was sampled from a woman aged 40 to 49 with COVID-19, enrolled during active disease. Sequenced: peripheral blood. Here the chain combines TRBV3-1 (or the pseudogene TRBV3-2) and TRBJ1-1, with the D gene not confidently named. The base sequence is TGTGCCAGCAGCCTCTATCCAGAGAGGGCGTCGGGAGCTTTCTTT. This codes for CASSLYPERASGAFF.